The present T cell receptor (beta chain) was sequenced within a study of blood T cell repertoires in COVID-19. On the study more broadly: COVID-19 samples collected from the United States, Italy and Spain covered acute and convalescent phases.

The CDR3 covers 15 residues. Germline V gene sequence: CDR1 LNHDA, CDR2 SQIVND (reference sequence). The germline V and J ends were trimmed by 5 bases and 0 bases, with 11 bases remaining between them. Original processing notes: Reference gene primer amplification in the assay estimated nucleated cell counts. Clones were read by immunoSEQ multiplex PCR, and TCRdb kept only the in-frame ones, dropping some. That table furnishes V, J and clone size, whereas the DNA furnished D and trimming. The sample lists under 200,000 clones; around four fifths were seen once. This clone occurred a few times. Individuals drawn from approximately 22 US areas were about 18 to 100 years old. All recovered Cohort 3 donors got two negative PCRs, got clearance, or saw symptom resolution.

The chain has TRBV19 and TRBJ1-3; D is ambiguous. The sequenced sample consisted of PBMCs or T cells enriched from blood (not recorded which). This sequence was found in a woman between 50 and 59 years old who had recovered from COVID-19. As DNA, the CDR3 is TGTGCCAGTAGTGGGCAAGCTATCTCTGGAAACACCATATATTTT. Translating gives CASSGQAISGNTIYF.